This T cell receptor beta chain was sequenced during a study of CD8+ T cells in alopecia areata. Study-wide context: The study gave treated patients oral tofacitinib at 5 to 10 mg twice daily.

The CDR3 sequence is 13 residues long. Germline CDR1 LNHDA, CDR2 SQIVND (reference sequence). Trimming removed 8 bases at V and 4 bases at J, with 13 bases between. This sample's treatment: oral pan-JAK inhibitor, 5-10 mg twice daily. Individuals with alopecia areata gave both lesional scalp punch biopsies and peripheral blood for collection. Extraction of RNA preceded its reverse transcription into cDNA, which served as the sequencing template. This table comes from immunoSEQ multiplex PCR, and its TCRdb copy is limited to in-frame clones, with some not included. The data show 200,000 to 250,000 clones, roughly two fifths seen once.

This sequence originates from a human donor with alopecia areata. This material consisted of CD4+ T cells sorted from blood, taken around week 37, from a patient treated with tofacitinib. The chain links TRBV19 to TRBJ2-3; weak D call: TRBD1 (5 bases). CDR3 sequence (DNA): TGTGCCAGTTCGAACATCAGGGCAGATACGCAGTATTTT. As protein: CASSNIRADTQYF.